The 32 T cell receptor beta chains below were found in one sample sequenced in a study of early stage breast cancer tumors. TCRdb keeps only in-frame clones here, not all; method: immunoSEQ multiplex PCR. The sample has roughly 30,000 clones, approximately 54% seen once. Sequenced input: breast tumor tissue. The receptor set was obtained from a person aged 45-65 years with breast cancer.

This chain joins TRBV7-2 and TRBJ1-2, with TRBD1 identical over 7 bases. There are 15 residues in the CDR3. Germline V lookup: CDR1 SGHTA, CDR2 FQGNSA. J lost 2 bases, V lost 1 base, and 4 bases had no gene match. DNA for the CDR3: TGTGCCAGCAGCTTAGGGGACAGAGGCAACTATGGCTACACCTTC. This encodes CASSLGDRGNYGYTF.

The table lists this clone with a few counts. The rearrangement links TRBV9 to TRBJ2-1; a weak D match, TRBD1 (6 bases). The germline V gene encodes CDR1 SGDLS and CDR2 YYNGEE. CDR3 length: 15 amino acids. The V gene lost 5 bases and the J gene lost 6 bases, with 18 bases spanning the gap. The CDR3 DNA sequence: TGTGCCAGCAGTGAAGCAGGCGCCAGGGGCAATGAGCAGTTCTTC. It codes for CASSEAGARGNEQFF.

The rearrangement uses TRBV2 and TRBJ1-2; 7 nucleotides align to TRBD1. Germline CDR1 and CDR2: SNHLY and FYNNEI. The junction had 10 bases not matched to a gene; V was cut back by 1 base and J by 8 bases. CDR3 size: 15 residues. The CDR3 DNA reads TGTGCCAGCAGTGAAGGGCAGGGGGTGCTCAGGGGCTACACCTTC. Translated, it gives CASSEGQGVLRGYTF. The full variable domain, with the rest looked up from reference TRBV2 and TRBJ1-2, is EPEVTQTPSHQVTQMGQEVILRCVPISNHLYFYWYRQILGQKVEFLVSFYNNEISEKSEIFDDQFSVERPDGSNFTLKIRSTKLEDSAMYFCASSEGQGVLRGYTFGSGTRLTVV.

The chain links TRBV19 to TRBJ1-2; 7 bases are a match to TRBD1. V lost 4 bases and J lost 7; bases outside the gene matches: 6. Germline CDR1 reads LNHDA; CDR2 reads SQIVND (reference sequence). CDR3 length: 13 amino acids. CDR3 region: CASSKGAARGYTF. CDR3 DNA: TGTGCCAGTAGTAAGGGGGCGGCGCGTGGCTACACCTTC.

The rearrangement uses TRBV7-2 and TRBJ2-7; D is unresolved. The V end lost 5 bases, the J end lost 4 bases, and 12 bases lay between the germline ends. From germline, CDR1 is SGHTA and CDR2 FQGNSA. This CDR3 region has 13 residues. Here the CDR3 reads CASSPRHRYEQYF. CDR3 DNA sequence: TGTGCCAGCAGCCCACGACATCGGTACGAGCAGTACTTC.

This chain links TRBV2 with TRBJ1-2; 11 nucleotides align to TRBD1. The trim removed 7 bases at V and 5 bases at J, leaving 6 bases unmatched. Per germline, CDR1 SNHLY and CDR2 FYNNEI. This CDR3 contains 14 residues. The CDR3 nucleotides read TGTGCCAGCAACCAGGACAGGGGGCTTTATGGCTACACCTTC. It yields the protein CASNQDRGLYGYTF.

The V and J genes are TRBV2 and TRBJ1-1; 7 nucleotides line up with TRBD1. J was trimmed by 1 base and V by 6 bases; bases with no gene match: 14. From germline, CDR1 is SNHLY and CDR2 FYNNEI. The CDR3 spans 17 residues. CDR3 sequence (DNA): TGTGCCAGCAGCAACTCCGGGACAGCGCCCACGAACACTGAAGCTTTCTTT. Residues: CASSNSGTAPTNTEAFF. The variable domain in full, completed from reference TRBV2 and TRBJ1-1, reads EPEVTQTPSHQVTQMGQEVILRCVPISNHLYFYWYRQILGQKVEFLVSFYNNEISEKSEIFDDQFSVERPDGSNFTLKIRSTKLEDSAMYFCASSNSGTAPTNTEAFFGQGTRLTVV.

In nucleotides, the CDR3 is TGTGCCAGCAGCCGGGACACTAACTACGAGCAGTACTTC. Protein: CASSRDTNYEQYF. This chain links TRBV7-3 with TRBJ2-7, with D tentatively TRBD1 (6 bases). The V end lost 5 bases, the J end lost 3 bases, and 11 bases lay between the germline ends. The CDR3 has 13 amino acids. CDR1 is SGHTA, CDR2 FQGTGA, per germline.

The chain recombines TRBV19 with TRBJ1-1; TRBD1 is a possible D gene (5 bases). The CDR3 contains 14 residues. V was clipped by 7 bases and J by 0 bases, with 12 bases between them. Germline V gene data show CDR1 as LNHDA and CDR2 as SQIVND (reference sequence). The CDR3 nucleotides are TGTGCCAGTAAGACAGACCGCCTGAACACTGAAGCTTTCTTT. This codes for CASKTDRLNTEAFF. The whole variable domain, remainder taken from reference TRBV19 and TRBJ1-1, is DGGITQSPKYLFRKEGQNVTLSCEQNLNHDAMYWYRQDPGQGLRLIYYSQIVNDFQKGDIAEGYSVSREKKESFPLTVTSAQKNPTAFYLCASKTDRLNTEAFFGQGTRLTVV.

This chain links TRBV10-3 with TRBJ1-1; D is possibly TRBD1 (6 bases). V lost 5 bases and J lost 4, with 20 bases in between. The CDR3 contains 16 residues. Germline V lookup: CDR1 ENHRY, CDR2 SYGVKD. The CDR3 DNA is TGTGCCATCAGTATCGGCATCACAGGGAGAGGCACTGAAGCTTTCTTT. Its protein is CAISIGITGRGTEAFF.

DNA of the CDR3: TGTGCCAGCAAAGGGACAGGGGGCTGCATGTGGGAAAAACTGTTTTTT. Its translation is CASKGTGGCMWEKLFF. The V and J genes are TRBV5-4 and TRBJ1-4; 12 bases fit TRBD1. The CDR3 extends over 16 amino acids. The germline V gene encodes CDR1 SGHNT and CDR2 YYREEE (reference sequence). V shed 6 bases, J shed 8 bases, and the junction held 11 bases outside the gene matches.

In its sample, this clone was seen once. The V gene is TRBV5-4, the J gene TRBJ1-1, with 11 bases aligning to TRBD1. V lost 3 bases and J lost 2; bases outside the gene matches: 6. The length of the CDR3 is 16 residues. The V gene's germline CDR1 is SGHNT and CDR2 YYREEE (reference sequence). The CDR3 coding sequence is TGTGCCAGCAGCTCACTGGACAGGGGGCCCAACACTGAAGCTTTCTTT. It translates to CASSSLDRGPNTEAFF.

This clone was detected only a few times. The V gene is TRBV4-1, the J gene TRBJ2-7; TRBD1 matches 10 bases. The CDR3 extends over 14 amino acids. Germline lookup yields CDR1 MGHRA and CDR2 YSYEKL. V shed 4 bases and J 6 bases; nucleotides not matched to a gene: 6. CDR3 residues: CASSLGQGVVEQYF. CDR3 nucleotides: TGCGCCAGCAGCCTCGGACAGGGGGTGGTCGAGCAGTACTTC.

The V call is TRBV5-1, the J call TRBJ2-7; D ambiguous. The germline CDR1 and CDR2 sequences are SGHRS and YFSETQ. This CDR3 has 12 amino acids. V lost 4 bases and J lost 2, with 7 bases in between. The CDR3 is CASSDPPYEQYF. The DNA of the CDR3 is TGCGCCAGCAGCGACCCGCCCTACGAGCAGTACTTC.

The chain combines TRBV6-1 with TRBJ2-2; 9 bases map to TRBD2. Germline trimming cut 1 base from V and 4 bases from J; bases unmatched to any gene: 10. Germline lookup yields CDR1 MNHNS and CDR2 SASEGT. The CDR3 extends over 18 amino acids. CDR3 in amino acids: CASSEEEGREGRTGELFF. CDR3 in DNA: TGTGCCAGCAGTGAAGAGGAGGGGCGGGAGGGCCGCACCGGGGAGCTGTTTTTT.

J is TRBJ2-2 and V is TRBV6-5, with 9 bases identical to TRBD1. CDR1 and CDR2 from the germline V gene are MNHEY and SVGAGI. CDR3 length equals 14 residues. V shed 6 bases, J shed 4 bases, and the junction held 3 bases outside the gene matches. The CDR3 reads CASSGTGITGELFF. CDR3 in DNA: TGTGCCAGCAGCGGGACAGGGATCACCGGGGAGCTGTTTTTT.

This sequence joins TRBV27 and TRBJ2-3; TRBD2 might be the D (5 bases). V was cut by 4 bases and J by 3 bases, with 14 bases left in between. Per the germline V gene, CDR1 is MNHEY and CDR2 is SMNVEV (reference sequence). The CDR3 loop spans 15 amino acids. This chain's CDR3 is CASSSRLFTTDTQYF. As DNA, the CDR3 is TGTGCCAGCAGTTCCCGACTATTTACGACAGATACGCAGTATTTT.

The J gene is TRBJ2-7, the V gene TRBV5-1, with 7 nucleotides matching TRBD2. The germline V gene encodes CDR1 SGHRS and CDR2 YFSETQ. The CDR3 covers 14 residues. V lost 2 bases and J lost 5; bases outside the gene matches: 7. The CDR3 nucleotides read TGCGCCAGCAGCTTTTCTAGCGGTGTCGACGAGCAGTACTTC. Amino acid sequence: CASSFSSGVDEQYF. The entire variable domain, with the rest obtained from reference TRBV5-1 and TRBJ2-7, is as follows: KAGVTQTPRYLIKTRGQQVTLSCSPISGHRSVSWYQQTPGQGLQFLFEYFSETQRNKGNFPGRFSGRQFSNSRSEMNVSTLELGDSALYLCASSFSSGVDEQYFGPGTRLTVT.

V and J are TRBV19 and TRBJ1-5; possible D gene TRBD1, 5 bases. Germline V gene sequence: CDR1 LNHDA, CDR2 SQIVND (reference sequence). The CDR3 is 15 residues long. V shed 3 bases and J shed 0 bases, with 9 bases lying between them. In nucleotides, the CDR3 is TGTGCCAGTAGTATGGGGGGGACTAGCAATCAGCCCCAGCATTTT. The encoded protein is CASSMGGTSNQPQHF.

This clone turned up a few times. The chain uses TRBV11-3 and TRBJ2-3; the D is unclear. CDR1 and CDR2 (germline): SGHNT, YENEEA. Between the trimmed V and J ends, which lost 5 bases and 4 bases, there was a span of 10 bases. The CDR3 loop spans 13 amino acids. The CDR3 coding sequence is TGTGCCAGCAGCCCGTCCGCGCCAGATACGCAGTATTTT. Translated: CASSPSAPDTQYF.

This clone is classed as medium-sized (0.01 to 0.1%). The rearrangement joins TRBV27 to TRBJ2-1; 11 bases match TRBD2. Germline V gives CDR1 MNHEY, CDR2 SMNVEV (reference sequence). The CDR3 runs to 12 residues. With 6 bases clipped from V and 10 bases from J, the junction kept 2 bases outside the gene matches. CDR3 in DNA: TGTGCCAGCAGCAGACTAGCGGGAGAGCAGTTCTTC. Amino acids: CASSRLAGEQFF.

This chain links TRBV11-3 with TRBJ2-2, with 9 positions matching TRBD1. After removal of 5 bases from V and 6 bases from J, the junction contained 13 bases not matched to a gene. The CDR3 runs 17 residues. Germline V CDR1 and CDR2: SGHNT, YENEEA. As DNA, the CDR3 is TGTGCCAGCAGCCACCCGAGGACAGGGGAAGTGTCCGGGGAGCTGTTTTTT. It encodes CASSHPRTGEVSGELFF. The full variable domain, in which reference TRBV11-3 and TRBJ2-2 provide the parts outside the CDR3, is EAGVVQSPRYKIIEKKQPVAFWCNPISGHNTLYWYLQNLGQGPELLIRYENEEAVDDSQLPKDRFSAERLKGVDSTLKIQPAELGDSAVYLCASSHPRTGEVSGELFFGEGSRLTVL.

The CDR3 DNA follows: TGTGCCAGCAGCTACGAGCGGGTCGAGCAGTTCTTC. As protein: CASSYERVEQFF. The chain uses TRBV7-6 and TRBJ2-1, with a weak D call TRBD2 (6 bases). Germline-derived CDR1 and CDR2 are SGHVS and FNYEAQ. The CDR3 length is 12 residues. The V end was cut by 4 bases, the J end by 10 bases, with 11 bases between. Supplemented by reference TRBV7-6 and TRBJ2-1, the full variable domain reads GAGVSQSPRYKVTKRGQDVALRCDPISGHVSLYWYRQALGQGPEFLTYFNYEAQQDKSGLPNDRFSAERPEGSISTLTIQRTEQRDSAMYRCASSYERVEQFFGPGTRLTVL.

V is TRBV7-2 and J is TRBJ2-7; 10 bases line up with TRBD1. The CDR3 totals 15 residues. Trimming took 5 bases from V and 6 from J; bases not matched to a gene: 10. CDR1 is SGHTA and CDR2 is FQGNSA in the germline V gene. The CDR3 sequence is CASSPGGTGVREQYF. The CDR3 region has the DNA TGTGCCAGCAGCCCTGGGGGGACAGGGGTACGCGAGCAGTACTTC.

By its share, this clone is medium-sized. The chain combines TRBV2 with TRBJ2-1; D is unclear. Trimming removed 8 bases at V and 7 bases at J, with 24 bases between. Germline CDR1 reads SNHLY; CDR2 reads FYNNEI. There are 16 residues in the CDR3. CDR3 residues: CASLDPISTGVNEQFF. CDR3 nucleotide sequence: TGTGCCAGCTTGGATCCGATTTCTACTGGGGTTAATGAGCAGTTCTTC.

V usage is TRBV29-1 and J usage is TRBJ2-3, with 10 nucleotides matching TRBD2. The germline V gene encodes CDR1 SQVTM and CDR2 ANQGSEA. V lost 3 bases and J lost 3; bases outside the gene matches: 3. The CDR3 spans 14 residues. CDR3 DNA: TGCAGCGTTGAGCCTAGCGGGAGAACAGATACGCAGTATTTT. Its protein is CSVEPSGRTDTQYF.

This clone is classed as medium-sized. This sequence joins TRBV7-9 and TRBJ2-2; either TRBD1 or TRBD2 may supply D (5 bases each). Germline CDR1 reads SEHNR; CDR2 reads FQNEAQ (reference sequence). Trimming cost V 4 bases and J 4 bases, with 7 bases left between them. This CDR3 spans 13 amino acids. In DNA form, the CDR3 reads TGTGCCAGCAGCTGGGACGGCACCGGGGAGCTGTTTTTT. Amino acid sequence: CASSWDGTGELFF. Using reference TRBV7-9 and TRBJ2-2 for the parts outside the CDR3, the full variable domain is DTGVSQNPRHKITKRGQNVTFRCDPISEHNRLYWYRQTLGQGPEFLTYFQNEAQLEKSRLLSDRFSAERPKGSFSTLEIQRTEQGDSAMYLCASSWDGTGELFFGEGSRLTVL.

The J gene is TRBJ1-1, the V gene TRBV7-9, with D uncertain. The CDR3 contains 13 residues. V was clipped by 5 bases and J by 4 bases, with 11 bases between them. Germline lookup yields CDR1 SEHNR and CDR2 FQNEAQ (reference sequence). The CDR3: CASSRRGGTEAFF. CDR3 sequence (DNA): TGTGCCAGCAGCCGCCGGGGAGGCACTGAAGCTTTCTTT. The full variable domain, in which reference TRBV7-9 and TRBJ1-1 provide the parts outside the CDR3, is DTGVSQNPRHKITKRGQNVTFRCDPISEHNRLYWYRQTLGQGPEFLTYFQNEAQLEKSRLLSDRFSAERPKGSFSTLEIQRTEQGDSAMYLCASSRRGGTEAFFGQGTRLTVV.

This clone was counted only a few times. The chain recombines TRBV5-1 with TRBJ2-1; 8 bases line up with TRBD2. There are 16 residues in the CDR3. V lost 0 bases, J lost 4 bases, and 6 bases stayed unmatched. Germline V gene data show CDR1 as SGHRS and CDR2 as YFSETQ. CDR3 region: CASSLVGLGNYNEQFF. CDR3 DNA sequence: TGCGCCAGCAGCTTGGTGGGACTAGGAAATTACAATGAGCAGTTCTTC.

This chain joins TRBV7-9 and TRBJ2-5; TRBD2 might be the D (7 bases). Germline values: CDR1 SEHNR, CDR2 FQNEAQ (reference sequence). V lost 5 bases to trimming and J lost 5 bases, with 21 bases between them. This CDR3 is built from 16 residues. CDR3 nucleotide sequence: TGTGCCAGCAGCCCCGTGGCGCTGGGAGGGGGGGAGACCCAGTACTTC. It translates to CASSPVALGGGETQYF.

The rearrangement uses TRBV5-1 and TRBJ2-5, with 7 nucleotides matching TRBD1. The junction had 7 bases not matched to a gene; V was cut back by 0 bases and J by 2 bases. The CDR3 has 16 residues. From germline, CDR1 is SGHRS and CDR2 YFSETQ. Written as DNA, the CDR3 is TGCGCCAGCAGCTTGGCCCTTGGCAGGGGGCAAGAGACCCAGTACTTC. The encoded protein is CASSLALGRGQETQYF.

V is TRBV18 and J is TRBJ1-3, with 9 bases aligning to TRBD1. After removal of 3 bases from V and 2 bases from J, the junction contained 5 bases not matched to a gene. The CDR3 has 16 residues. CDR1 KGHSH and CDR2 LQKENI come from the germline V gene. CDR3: CASSPSGTGTGNTIYF. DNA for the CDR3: TGTGCCAGCTCACCTTCCGGGACAGGGACTGGAAACACCATATATTTT. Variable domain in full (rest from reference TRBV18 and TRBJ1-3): NAGVMQNPRHLVRRRGQEARLRCSPMKGHSHVYWYRQLPEEGLKFMVYLQKENIIDESGMPKERFSAEFPKEGPSILRIQQVVRGDSAAYFCASSPSGTGTGNTIYFGEGSWLTVV.